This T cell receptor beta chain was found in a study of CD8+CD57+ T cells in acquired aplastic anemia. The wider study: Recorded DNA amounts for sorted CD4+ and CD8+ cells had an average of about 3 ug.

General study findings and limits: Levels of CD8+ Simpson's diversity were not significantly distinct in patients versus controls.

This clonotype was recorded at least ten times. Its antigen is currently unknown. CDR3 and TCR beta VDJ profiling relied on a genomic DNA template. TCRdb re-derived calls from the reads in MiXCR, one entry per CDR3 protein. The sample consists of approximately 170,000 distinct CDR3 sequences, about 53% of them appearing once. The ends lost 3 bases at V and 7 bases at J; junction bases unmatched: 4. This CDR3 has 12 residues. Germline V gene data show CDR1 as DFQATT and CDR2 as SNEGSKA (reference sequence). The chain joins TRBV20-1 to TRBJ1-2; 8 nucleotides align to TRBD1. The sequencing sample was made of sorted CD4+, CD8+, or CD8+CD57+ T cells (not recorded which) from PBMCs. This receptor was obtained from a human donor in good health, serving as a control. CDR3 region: CSASEQGVGYTF. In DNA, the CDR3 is TGCAGTGCTAGTGAACAGGGGGTTGGCTACACCTTC.